This T cell receptor beta chain was retrieved from a study of T cell repertoires in cytomegalovirus infection. As for the study in general: A matching HLA type, together with CMV infection, was signaled by public TCR beta signatures.

With respect to this clonotype: Antigen unknown.

CDR3 length: 17 residues. With 4 bases clipped from V and 3 bases from J, the junction kept 7 bases outside the gene matches. The V gene's germline CDR1 is SGDLS and CDR2 YYNGEE. In TCRdb, the reads were re-called with MiXCR into one record per CDR3 protein. Counted here are 350,000 to 550,000 distinct CDR3 sequences, approximately 31% occurring once; the ten biggest clones make up approximately 14%. Study conclusions and caveats: Identification of carriers of CMV plus the relevant HLA was achieved through cumulative public TCR beta family frequency. The ex vivo response was dominated by HLA-C-restricted CMV-specific TCR beta clonotypes.

This clonotype originated in a human donor in good health (CMV status not recorded). Some clones in this sample may be carry-over from other donors' samples. The chain joins TRBV9 to TRBJ2-2; 12 bases fit TRBD2. Material: PBMCs. This CDR3 reads CASSPPSGGAYTGELFF. The CDR3 DNA follows: TGTGCCAGCAGCCCACCTAGCGGGGGGGCGTACACCGGGGAGCTGTTTTTT. Supplemented by reference TRBV9 and TRBJ2-2, the full variable domain reads DSGVTQTPKHLITATGQRVTLRCSPRSGDLSVYWYQQSLDQGLQFLIQYYNGEERAKGNILERFSAQQFPDLHSELNLSSLELGDSALYFCASSPPSGGAYTGELFFGEGSRLTVL.